This TCR beta chain is drawn from a study of blood T cell repertoires in COVID-19. V lost 3 bases and J 0 bases, leaving 14 bases between the germline ends. The CDR3 length is 16 residues. CDR1 is MNHEY, CDR2 SMNVEV, per germline (reference sequence). Assay: immunoSEQ multiplex PCR; the TCRdb copy retains only in-frame clones and omits some. This table has some 200,000 clones, nearly 90% appearing once. The sample consisted of peripheral blood. The chain uses TRBV27 and TRBJ1-1; D unresolved. The source of this sequence is a man aged 50 to 60 with COVID-19, enrolled during active disease. The CDR3 here is CASSFREQRLNTEAFF. CDR3 nucleotide sequence: TGTGCCAGCAGTTTTCGGGAACAACGACTGAACACTGAAGCTTTCTTT.